These 20 T cell receptor beta chains were sequenced from one sample in a study of T cell changes during pregnancy in multiple sclerosis (dated by TCRdb to between 2018 and 2020). Library preparation was by the immunoSEQ multiplex PCR assay. TCRdb retrieved this table from immuneACCESS and kept in-frame rearrangements only. Not all clones are present; in checked studies, unresolved V genes account for under half, and no reason is known for the remainder. Within this sample are about 68,000 clones, with under 95% of them counted one time only. Clones ranked in the top ten supply roughly 0.8% of the sample. The input for sequencing was peripheral blood, taken in the second trimester of pregnancy. These receptor sequences come from a female donor with multiple sclerosis, enrolled in a pregnancy study.

CDR3 bases: TGTGCCAGTAGCCCGACAGTCCATCAGCCCCAGCATTTT. This codes for CASSPTVHQPQHF. The chain links TRBV19 to TRBJ1-5; maybe TRBD1 (5 bases). Trimming stripped 6 bases from V and 5 bases from J, with 11 bases between. The CDR3 sequence is 13 residues long. CDR1 LNHDA and CDR2 SQIVND come from the germline V gene (reference sequence).

This chain connects TRBV4-1 to TRBJ2-3; D is ambiguous. The V and J ends lost 2 bases and 1 base respectively, with 13 bases between them. The germline V gene encodes CDR1 MGHRA and CDR2 YSYEKL. The CDR3 consists of 16 residues. The CDR3 coding sequence is TGCGCCAGCAGCCAACCTACTCCCCCCCGCACAGATACGCAGTATTTT. Its translation: CASSQPTPPRTDTQYF.

The chain combines TRBV6-5 with TRBJ1-3; D is uncertain. The germline V gene encodes CDR1 MNHEY and CDR2 SVGAGI. Trimming cost V 6 bases and J 2 bases, with 11 bases left between them. The CDR3 runs 14 residues. CDR3 region: CASRQNVPGNTIYF. For the CDR3, the DNA is TGTGCCAGCAGACAAAACGTCCCTGGAAACACCATATATTTT.

The rearrangement links TRBV29-1 to TRBJ1-2; the match to TRBD1 covers 8 bases. J was trimmed by 2 bases and V by 6 bases; bases with no gene match: 8. There are 14 residues in the CDR3. Germline V gene sequence: CDR1 SQVTM, CDR2 ANQGSEA. CDR3 loop: CSVPGTGGNYGYTF. The CDR3 DNA is TGCAGCGTCCCCGGGACAGGTGGCAACTATGGCTACACCTTC.

The V gene is TRBV7-3, the J gene TRBJ1-6; the match to TRBD1 covers 10 bases. Germline assignment: CDR1 SGHTA and CDR2 FQGTGA. V shed 5 bases, J shed 7 bases, and the junction held 5 bases outside the gene matches. The CDR3 has 15 residues. The CDR3 DNA follows: TGTGCCAGCAGCCCCTCGACAGGGGGCAATTCACCCCTCCACTTT. Translating gives CASSPSTGGNSPLHF.

This chain joins TRBV18 and TRBJ1-1, with 8 nucleotides matching TRBD1. The CDR3 runs to 14 residues. Germline V gene data show CDR1 as KGHSH and CDR2 as LQKENI. J gave up 4 bases and V 3 bases, and 4 bases lay outside the gene matches. In DNA, the CDR3 is TGTGCCAGCTCACCTGGACAGGGCGGCACTGAAGCTTTCTTT. Amino acid sequence: CASSPGQGGTEAFF.

J is TRBJ1-1 and V is TRBV30; weak D call: TRBD1 (5 bases). V lost 4 bases, J lost 5 bases, and 14 bases lay in between. The CDR3 consists of 13 residues. Germline V gene sequence: CDR1 GTSNPN, CDR2 SVGIG (reference sequence). CDR3 coding DNA: TGTGCCTGGATGGGGCGGGGCTGGACTGAAGCTTTCTTT. This codes for CAWMGRGWTEAFF.

The chain carries TRBV5-1 and TRBJ2-3; the D is unclear. The CDR3 is 13 residues long. The V gene's germline CDR1 is SGHRS and CDR2 YFSETQ. Deletions cut 7 bases from V and 4 bases from J, with 13 bases between. The CDR3 loop reads CASARTPSDTQYF. The DNA for the CDR3 is TGCGCCAGCGCTCGAACTCCATCAGATACGCAGTATTTT.

The chain joins TRBV7-9 to TRBJ2-1, with D maybe TRBD1 (5 bases). CDR3 size: 12 residues. Germline V gives CDR1 SEHNR, CDR2 FQNEAQ (reference sequence). Trimming left V 11 bases short and J 5 bases short, with 13 bases between. In DNA form, the CDR3 reads TGTGCCTCCCCGACAGAAGACAATGAGCAGTTCTTC. It encodes CASPTEDNEQFF.

The rearrangement joins TRBV4-1 to TRBJ2-1, with 8 bases matching TRBD1. V lost 4 bases, J lost 8 bases, and 7 bases stayed unmatched. Per germline, CDR1 MGHRA and CDR2 YSYEKL. This CDR3 is 14 amino acids long. As DNA, the CDR3 is TGCGCCAGCAGCCTAGGACAGGGACACGATGAGCAGTTCTTC. It yields the protein CASSLGQGHDEQFF.

The sample holds one count of this clone. The chain has TRBV9 and TRBJ2-5; 8 bases map to TRBD1. V shed 2 bases and J 1 base; nucleotides not matched to a gene: 10. This CDR3 has 17 amino acids. CDR1 and CDR2 from the germline V gene are SGDLS and YYNGEE. The CDR3, as DNA: TGTGCCAGCAGCGTGTCGTCGGGGCAGGGGGCCCAAGAGACCCAGTACTTC. This sequence encodes CASSVSSGQGAQETQYF.

This chain joins TRBV15 and TRBJ2-1, with 10 bases aligning to TRBD2. From germline, CDR1 is LNHNV and CDR2 YYDKDF (reference sequence). V dropped 4 bases and J dropped 2; count of bases not matched to a gene: 5. The CDR3 spans 16 residues. The CDR3 DNA is TGTGCCACCAGCATTCGGACTAGCGGAACCTACAATGAGCAGTTCTTC. Its translation is CATSIRTSGTYNEQFF. Full variable domain (outside the CDR3, taken from reference TRBV15 and TRBJ2-1): DAMVIQNPRYQVTQFGKPVTLSCSQTLNHNVMYWYQQKSSQAPKLLFHYYDKDFNNEADTPDNFQSRRPNTSFCFLDIRSPGLGDTAMYLCATSIRTSGTYNEQFFGPGTRLTVL.

This clone came up once. The rearrangement links TRBV7-9 to TRBJ1-2; D perhaps matches TRBD1 (5 bases). CDR3 length: 14 residues. Germline V gene sequence: CDR1 SEHNR, CDR2 FQNEAQ (reference sequence). Trimming left V 3 bases short and J 2 bases short, with 10 bases between. The CDR3 protein is CASSFQGSNYGYTF. Here the CDR3 DNA reads TGTGCCAGCAGCTTCCAGGGCTCGAACTATGGCTACACCTTC.

This clone was counted a few times. The rearrangement links TRBV14 to TRBJ1-2, with a weak D call TRBD1 (6 bases). The ends were cut back, 4 bases at V and 8 bases at J, with 11 bases in the middle. The CDR3 is made up of 12 amino acids. The germline V gene encodes CDR1 SGHDN and CDR2 FVKESK. The CDR3 DNA reads as TGTGCCAGCAGCCCGGGGGGCAGGGGCTACACCTTC. This translates into CASSPGGRGYTF.

The chain joins TRBV6-5 to TRBJ1-2; the match to TRBD1 covers 8 bases. In germline, CDR1 is MNHEY, CDR2 SVGAGI. The CDR3 contains 16 residues. After removal of 0 bases from V and 5 bases from J, the junction contained 8 bases not matched to a gene. CDR3 sequence reads: CASSYSARGRGYGYTF. DNA of the CDR3: TGTGCCAGCAGTTACTCGGCCAGGGGGCGCGGGTATGGCTACACCTTC.

The rearrangement joins TRBV7-8 to TRBJ1-2; no clear D gene. The CDR3 loop spans 13 amino acids. The germline CDR1 and CDR2 sequences are SGHVS and FQNEAQ. V was pared by 1 base and J by 3 bases, with 6 bases between. The CDR3 bases are TGTGCCAGCAGCTTAGGAACAGACTATGGCTACACCTTC. This gives the protein CASSLGTDYGYTF. Filled out from reference TRBV7-8 and TRBJ1-2, the complete variable domain reads GAGVSQSPRYKVAKRGQDVALRCDPISGHVSLFWYQQALGQGPEFLTYFQNEAQLDKSGLPSDRFFAERPEGSVSTLKIQRTQQEDSAVYLCASSLGTDYGYTFGSGTRLTVV.

V and J are TRBV19 and TRBJ2-1, with D perhaps matching TRBD1 (5 bases). This CDR3 spans 16 amino acids. Trimming cost V 6 bases and J 3 bases, with 18 bases left between them. CDR1 and CDR2 from the germline V gene are LNHDA and SQIVND (reference sequence). CDR3 in DNA: TGTGCCAGTAGCCTTATGGGGCAGGGTTACTACAATGAGCAGTTCTTC. Translating it yields CASSLMGQGYYNEQFF.

CDR3 protein: CASSNIPGLPILDTQYF. CDR3 nucleotides: TGTGCCAGTAGTAACATCCCGGGACTGCCGATTTTGGATACGCAGTATTTT. The rearrangement links TRBV19 to TRBJ2-3; a possible D gene is TRBD2 (6 bases). Germline V CDR1 and CDR2: LNHDA, SQIVND (reference sequence). CDR3 size: 17 residues. Trimming cost V 4 bases and J 6 bases, with 23 bases left between them.

The chain is built from TRBV18 and TRBJ2-7; TRBD1 is a possible D gene (6 bases). Germline V gene sequence: CDR1 KGHSH, CDR2 LQKENI. V was pared by 3 bases and J by 4 bases, with 10 bases between. The CDR3 is made up of 13 amino acids. The CDR3 nucleotides read TGTGCCAGCTCACCTTCGCAGGGGTACGAGCAGTACTTC. This codes for CASSPSQGYEQYF.

This chain connects TRBV6-5 to TRBJ2-7, with 8 bases lining up with TRBD1. The germline V gene encodes CDR1 MNHEY and CDR2 SVGAGI. The CDR3 loop spans 15 amino acids. The V segment lost 4 bases and the J segment 5 bases; nucleotides outside the gene matches: 10. The CDR3, as DNA: TGTGCCAGCAGTTCTATCGGACAGGGAGGCGACGAGCAGTACTTC. Amino acid sequence: CASSSIGQGGDEQYF.